The 26 T cell receptor beta chains reported below all come from one sample, sequenced in a study of identifying expanded T cells in peripheral blood. Profiling relied on immunoSEQ multiplex PCR, and the TCRdb table lists in-frame clones only, not all of them. The sample lists 70,000 or so clones, 90% occurring once. Sequenced input: blood. The receptors were sampled from a person aged 18-70 years in good health.

This clone occurred a few times. J is TRBJ1-2 and V is TRBV25-1, with 7 bases matching TRBD1. Trimming removed 5 bases from V and 7 bases from J; junction bases left unmatched: 4. This CDR3 has 12 amino acids. The V gene's germline CDR1 is MGHDK and CDR2 SYGVNS. CDR3 DNA: TGTGCCAGCAGTCCACAGGGGATTGGCTACACCTTC. This encodes CASSPQGIGYTF.

The chain has TRBV19 and TRBJ1-2, with a possible D match to TRBD1 (6 bases). The CDR3 extends over 15 amino acids. The germline CDR1 and CDR2 sequences are LNHDA and SQIVND (reference sequence). V gave up 7 bases and J gave up 2 bases, with 17 bases separating them. The CDR3 sequence: CASIPRGWGNYGYTF. In DNA, the CDR3 is TGTGCCAGTATCCCCAGGGGCTGGGGAAACTATGGCTACACCTTC.

The chain is built from TRBV18 and TRBJ2-5; possibly TRBD1 for D (6 bases). CDR3 size: 14 residues. The ends were cut back, 4 bases at V and 0 bases at J, with 9 bases in the middle. CDR1 and CDR2 from the germline V gene are KGHSH and LQKENI. Here the CDR3 DNA reads TGTGCCAGCTCACTCTCAGGGGACCAAGAGACCCAGTACTTC. It translates to CASSLSGDQETQYF.

The CDR3 protein is CASSSDRHHEQYF. The CDR3 region has the DNA TGTGCCAGCAGCTCCGACAGGCACCACGAGCAGTACTTC. The chain carries TRBV11-3 and TRBJ2-7; possible D gene TRBD1, 6 bases. V lost 4 bases to trimming and J lost 5 bases, with 12 bases between them. This CDR3 region has 13 residues. Germline V gives CDR1 SGHNT, CDR2 YENEEA.

The chain recombines TRBV27 with TRBJ1-2; 8 bases are a match to TRBD1. The CDR3 spans 13 residues. Trimming cost V 5 bases and J 7 bases; bases outside gene matches: 6. Germline V gives CDR1 MNHEY, CDR2 SMNVEV (reference sequence). Here the CDR3 reads CASSPRTGLGYTF. Here the CDR3 DNA reads TGTGCCAGCAGTCCACGGACAGGGCTTGGCTACACCTTC.

The chain uses TRBV7-3 and TRBJ2-1; the match to TRBD2 covers 11 bases. The V gene end was trimmed by 5 bases and the J gene end by 4 bases; junction bases not matched to a gene: 4. The CDR3 is 15 amino acids. In germline, CDR1 is SGHTA, CDR2 FQGTGA. CDR3 DNA: TGTGCCAGCAGCACTAGCGGGGGTTTTTACAATGAGCAGTTCTTC. The encoded protein is CASSTSGGFYNEQFF.

The V gene is TRBV19, the J gene TRBJ2-7; D not resolved. Germline CDR1 reads LNHDA; CDR2 reads SQIVND (reference sequence). The V end lost 3 bases, the J end lost 0 bases, and 15 bases lay between the germline ends. CDR3 length: 16 amino acids. CDR3 nucleotides: TGTGCCAGTAGTATGGGCCACTACCTAGACTCCTACGAGCAGTACTTC. The encoded protein is CASSMGHYLDSYEQYF.

The chain is built from TRBV21-1 and TRBJ1-4. TRBV21-1 is an annotated pseudogene. This CDR3 is 17 amino acids long. This CDR3 is CASSEREGGCRNEKLFF. CDR3 coding DNA: TGTGCCAGCAGCGAAAGGGAGGGGGGATGTAGAAATGAAAAACTGTTTTTT.

The chain recombines TRBV5-8 with TRBJ1-5; weak D call: TRBD1 (5 bases). V was cut by 4 bases and J by 7 bases, with 12 bases left in between. Germline V gives CDR1 SGHTS, CDR2 YDEGEE. This CDR3 region has 13 residues. For the CDR3, the DNA is TGTGCCAGCAGCCTCACTAGGGACCAGCCCCAGCATTTT. The encoded protein is CASSLTRDQPQHF.

The chain is built from TRBV6-5 and TRBJ2-5; 14 positions match TRBD2. V lost 6 bases, J lost 4 bases, and 4 bases stayed unmatched. The CDR3 totals 15 residues. Germline V lookup: CDR1 MNHEY, CDR2 SVGAGI. The CDR3 here is CASRGTSGGGETQYF. CDR3 DNA sequence: TGTGCCAGCAGGGGGACTAGCGGGGGAGGAGAGACCCAGTACTTC.

This chain connects TRBV28 to TRBJ1-3; the D is unclear. Germline V gives CDR1 MDHEN, CDR2 SYDVKM. V was shortened by 6 bases and J by 0 bases, with 12 bases between the two germline ends. The CDR3 is 15 residues long. The CDR3 is CASRQPRSSGNTIYF. CDR3 nucleotides: TGTGCCAGCAGACAGCCGCGGAGCTCTGGAAACACCATATATTTT.

This clone has just one count. Written as DNA, the CDR3 is TGCAGCGTCACTGATACCCTCGCGCAGTATTTT. Translated, it gives CSVTDTLAQYF. The chain carries TRBV29-1 and TRBJ2-3; D is uncertain. The germline CDR1 and CDR2 sequences are SQVTM and ANQGSEA. The V gene lost 6 bases and the J gene lost 10 bases, with 14 bases spanning the gap. The CDR3 runs 11 residues.

This clone came up a few times. The rearrangement joins TRBV25-1 to TRBJ1-2, with no clear D. Germline V lookup: CDR1 MGHDK, CDR2 SYGVNS. The germline V and J ends were trimmed by 8 bases and 7 bases, with 11 bases remaining between them. The CDR3 extends over 11 amino acids. DNA for the CDR3: TGTGCCAGCGCCGGGCGGGGTGGCTACACCTTC. This sequence encodes CASAGRGGYTF.

There are a few counts of this clone. The genes are TRBV10-2 and TRBJ1-1; D remains unclear. Trimming left V 2 bases short and J 0 bases short, with 7 bases between. This CDR3 has 14 residues. The V gene's germline CDR1 is WSHSY and CDR2 SAAADI. This CDR3 is CASSERGMNTEAFF. The CDR3 nucleotides read TGCGCCAGCAGTGAGCGGGGAATGAACACTGAAGCTTTCTTT.

The V gene is TRBV9, the J gene TRBJ2-5; 11 bases agree with TRBD2. Germline CDR1 reads SGDLS; CDR2 reads YYNGEE. The V segment lost 4 bases and the J segment 1 base; nucleotides outside the gene matches: 0. This CDR3 has 14 amino acids. DNA of the CDR3: TGTGCCAGCAGCACTAGCGGGAGCCAAGAGACCCAGTACTTC. This encodes CASSTSGSQETQYF.

The chain links TRBV6-5 to TRBJ1-1; no clear D. Germline V lookup: CDR1 MNHEY, CDR2 SVGAGI. The germline V and J ends were trimmed by 4 bases and 2 bases, with 11 bases remaining between them. This CDR3 spans 14 amino acids. The CDR3 DNA is TGTGCCAGCAGTTTCGGACCTAGTAACACTGAAGCTTTCTTT. This encodes CASSFGPSNTEAFF.

This clone has more than one count but fewer than ten. The genes are TRBV7-2 and TRBJ2-2; D unresolved. V was cut by 2 bases and J by 4 bases, with 8 bases left in between. The CDR3 contains 14 residues. CDR1 and CDR2 (germline): SGHTA, FQGNSA. CDR3 sequence: CASSLQTGTGELFF. In DNA, the CDR3 is TGTGCCAGCAGCTTACAGACTGGCACCGGGGAGCTGTTTTTT.

The DNA of the CDR3 is TGTGCCAGCAGCTTACGGGTGGGAACCAGCTCCTACGAGCAGTACTTC. Translated: CASSLRVGTSSYEQYF. This chain links TRBV7-2 with TRBJ2-7, with no clear D. The germline V and J ends were trimmed by 2 bases and 0 bases, with 14 bases remaining between them. The CDR3 consists of 16 residues. In germline, CDR1 is SGHTA, CDR2 FQGNSA.

The V call is TRBV7-8, the J call TRBJ1-5; no firm D call. Deletions cut 1 base from V and 3 bases from J, with 4 bases between. CDR1 and CDR2 from the germline V gene are SGHVS and FQNEAQ. This CDR3 spans 13 amino acids. The CDR3 region is CASSLDLNQPQHF. The CDR3 nucleotides are TGTGCCAGCAGCTTAGACCTCAATCAGCCCCAGCATTTT.

This sequence joins TRBV19 and TRBJ2-1, with D possibly TRBD1 on 6 matching bases. V dropped 9 bases and J dropped 2 bases, with 14 bases sitting between them. CDR1 is LNHDA and CDR2 is SQIVND in the germline V gene (reference sequence). CDR3 length equals 14 residues. CDR3 residues: CASPDRIPYNEQFF. Written as DNA, the CDR3 is TGTGCCAGCCCTGACAGGATTCCCTACAATGAGCAGTTCTTC.

The rearrangement uses TRBV5-1 and TRBJ1-4; TRBD1 matches 9 bases. Germline lookup yields CDR1 SGHRS and CDR2 YFSETQ. CDR3 length equals 15 residues. J gave up 8 bases and V 1 base, and 6 bases lay outside the gene matches. CDR3 nucleotides: TGCGCCAGCAGCTTGAGTAACAGGGGGCGAGAAAAACTGTTTTTT. As protein: CASSLSNRGREKLFF. Complete variable domain (other parts from reference TRBV5-1 and TRBJ1-4): KAGVTQTPRYLIKTRGQQVTLSCSPISGHRSVSWYQQTPGQGLQFLFEYFSETQRNKGNFPGRFSGRQFSNSRSEMNVSTLELGDSALYLCASSLSNRGREKLFFGSGTQLSVL.

The chain recombines TRBV2 with TRBJ2-7; 8 bases are a match to TRBD1. In germline, CDR1 is SNHLY, CDR2 FYNNEI. J gave up 1 base and V 7 bases, and 3 bases lay outside the gene matches. CDR3 length equals 13 residues. This CDR3 reads CASIGTGSYEQYF. The CDR3, as DNA: TGTGCCAGCATCGGGACAGGATCCTACGAGCAGTACTTC.

In this sample, this clone turned up once. J is TRBJ2-1 and V is TRBV5-1; D perhaps matches TRBD1 (6 bases). The CDR3 loop spans 13 amino acids. The germline V gene encodes CDR1 SGHRS and CDR2 YFSETQ. Trimming shortened V by 0 bases and J by 6 bases, and 7 bases separated the two germline ends. CDR3 DNA: TGCGCCAGCAGCTTGGTAGGGGGCAATGAGCAGTTCTTC. This encodes CASSLVGGNEQFF.

The rearrangement joins TRBV2 to TRBJ2-5; 9 bases are shared with TRBD2. Germline values: CDR1 SNHLY, CDR2 FYNNEI. This CDR3 is 14 amino acids long. V gave up 1 base and J gave up 4 bases; unmatched junction bases: 1. The CDR3: CASSEGGRAETQYF. The CDR3 nucleotides read TGTGCCAGCAGTGAAGGCGGGAGGGCAGAGACCCAGTACTTC.

This clone was seen more than once but under ten times. This sequence joins TRBV11-2 and TRBJ2-1; no clear D. The germline CDR1 and CDR2 sequences are SGHAT and FQNNGV. V shed 5 bases and J shed 0 bases, with 11 bases lying between them. CDR3 length: 15 residues. The CDR3 protein is CASSQDLSSYNEQFF. The CDR3 nucleotides read TGTGCCAGCAGCCAGGACCTGAGCTCCTACAATGAGCAGTTCTTC.

The chain joins TRBV18 to TRBJ2-5, with 9 bases fitting TRBD1. The CDR3 has 16 amino acids. Trimming took 1 base from V and 4 from J; bases not matched to a gene: 7. CDR1 is KGHSH and CDR2 is LQKENI in the germline V gene. The CDR3 coding sequence is TGTGCCAGCTCACCACGTGGACAGGGGAATGGAGAGACCCAGTACTTC. It yields the protein CASSPRGQGNGETQYF.